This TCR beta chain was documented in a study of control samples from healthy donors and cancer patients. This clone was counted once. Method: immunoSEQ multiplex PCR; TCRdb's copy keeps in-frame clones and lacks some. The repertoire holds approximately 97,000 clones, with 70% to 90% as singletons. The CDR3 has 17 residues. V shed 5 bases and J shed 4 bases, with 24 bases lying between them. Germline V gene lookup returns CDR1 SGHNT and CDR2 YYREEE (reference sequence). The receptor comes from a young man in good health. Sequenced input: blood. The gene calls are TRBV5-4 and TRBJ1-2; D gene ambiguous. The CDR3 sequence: CASSLKNFGRSPYGYTF. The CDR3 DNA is TGTGCCAGCAGTTTGAAGAACTTTGGGAGGAGCCCCTATGGCTACACCTTC. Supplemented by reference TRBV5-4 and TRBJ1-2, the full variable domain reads ETGVTQSPTHLIKTRGQQVTLRCSSQSGHNTVSWYQQALGQGPQFIFQYYREEENGRGNFPPRFSGLQFPNYSSELNVNALELDDSALYLCASSLKNFGRSPYGYTFGSGTRLTVV.